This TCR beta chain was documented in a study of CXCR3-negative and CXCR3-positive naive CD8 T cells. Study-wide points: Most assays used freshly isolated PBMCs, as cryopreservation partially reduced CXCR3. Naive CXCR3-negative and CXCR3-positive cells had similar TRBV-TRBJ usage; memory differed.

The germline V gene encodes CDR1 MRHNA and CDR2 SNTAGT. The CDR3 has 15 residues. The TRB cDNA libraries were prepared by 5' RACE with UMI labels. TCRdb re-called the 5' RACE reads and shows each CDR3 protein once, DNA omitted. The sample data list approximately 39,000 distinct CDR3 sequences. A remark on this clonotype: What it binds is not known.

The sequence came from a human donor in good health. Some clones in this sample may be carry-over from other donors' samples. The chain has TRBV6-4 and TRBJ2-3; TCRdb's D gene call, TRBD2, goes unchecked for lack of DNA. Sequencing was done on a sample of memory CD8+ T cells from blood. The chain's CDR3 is CASSDTSGGADTQYF.